These 9 T cell receptor beta chains came from one sample sequenced in a study of identical twins. TCRdb fed the 5' RACE reads into MiXCR, producing one record per CDR3 protein. The table shows some 500,000 distinct CDR3 sequences, with around 15% occurring only once. In addition, the sample was reused for a study of yellow fever vaccine responses in identical twins.

Source material: CD4+ T cells sorted from blood. Receptor source: a woman under 30 in good health.

The V and J genes are TRBV24-1 and TRBJ1-2; possibly TRBD1 for D (5 bases). CDR1 is KGHDR and CDR2 is SFDVKD in the germline V gene. V was shortened by 5 bases and J by 6 bases, with 12 bases between the two germline ends. This CDR3 has 13 amino acids. The DNA of the CDR3 is TGTGCCACCAGTGCGCAGGGACGAGATGGCTACACCTTC. Residues: CATSAQGRDGYTF.

This clonotype was counted between two and nine times. The chain couples TRBV6-1 to TRBJ2-7, with 12 bases aligning to TRBD1. Germline values: CDR1 MNHNS, CDR2 SASEGT. Trimming at V came to 6 bases and at J to 2 bases, leaving 5 bases not matched to a gene. This CDR3 is built from 15 residues. The CDR3 region is CASRNRDRGPYEQYF. The CDR3, as DNA: TGTGCCAGCAGAAACCGGGACAGGGGGCCCTACGAGCAGTACTTC.

This clonotype was detected ten times or more. V and J are TRBV7-2 and TRBJ2-3; 9 bases agree with TRBD2. The CDR3 runs 14 residues. The germline V gene has CDR1 SGHTA and CDR2 FQGNSA. V lost 7 bases and J lost 4; bases outside the gene matches: 6. The DNA of the CDR3 is TGTGCCAGCACCACCGGCGGGGGGGCAGATACGCAGTATTTT. Amino acid sequence: CASTTGGGADTQYF.

This clonotype was counted a few times. The CDR3 reads CASSYLLAGTYNEQFF. CDR3 in DNA: TGCGCCAGCAGCTATCTACTAGCGGGGACCTACAATGAGCAGTTCTTC. This sequence joins TRBV5-1 and TRBJ2-1, with 10 bases fitting TRBD2. The CDR3 is 16 amino acids. The ends lost 3 bases at V and 2 bases at J; junction bases unmatched: 5. CDR1 is SGHRS and CDR2 is YFSETQ in the germline V gene.

This clonotype occurred a few times. CDR3 loop: CASSQWTSGTGELFF. The DNA of the CDR3 is TGCGCCAGCAGCCAATGGACTAGCGGGACCGGGGAGCTGTTTTTT. The chain recombines TRBV4-3 with TRBJ2-2; TRBD2 matches 11 bases. The CDR3 has 15 residues. CDR1 and CDR2 (germline): LGHNA, YSLEER. Trimming cost V 2 bases and J 5 bases; bases outside gene matches: 1.

This chain links TRBV5-6 with TRBJ2-2; tentative D call: TRBD1 (6 bases). Germline V gives CDR1 SGHDT, CDR2 YYEEEE. The CDR3 spans 14 residues. With 1 base removed from V and 3 bases from J, the gap between germline ends came to 7 bases. The CDR3 nucleotides are TGTGCCAGCAGCTTGAGGGGGTACACCGGGGAGCTGTTTTTT. It specifies CASSLRGYTGELFF. The variable domain in full, completed from reference TRBV5-6 and TRBJ2-2, reads DAGVTQSPTHLIKTRGQQVTLRCSPKSGHDTVSWYQQALGQGPQFIFQYYEEEERQRGNFPDRFSGHQFPNYSSELNVNALLLGDSALYLCASSLRGYTGELFFGEGSRLTVL.

This chain uses TRBV6-1 with TRBJ2-2; D is possibly TRBD1 (6 bases). From germline, CDR1 is MNHNS and CDR2 SASEGT. V was pared by 6 bases and J by 5 bases, with 16 bases between. The CDR3 runs 15 residues. The DNA for the CDR3 is TGTGCCAGCAGGCCAGCCTCAGGGGTTACCGGGGAGCTGTTTTTT. It translates to CASRPASGVTGELFF.

This clonotype has more than one count but fewer than ten. The V gene is TRBV10-3, the J gene TRBJ2-3; 7 bases agree with TRBD1. Germline lookup yields CDR1 ENHRY and CDR2 SYGVKD. The CDR3 length is 15 residues. V lost 10 bases to trimming and J lost 4 bases; unmatched junction nucleotides: 14. The CDR3 loop is CATSPFQGTADTQYF. As DNA, the CDR3 is TGTGCCACCTCTCCTTTTCAGGGGACAGCAGATACGCAGTATTTT.

This clonotype was counted many times. The chain couples TRBV12-3 or TRBV12-4 to TRBJ2-5; D is unresolved. The V gene lost 5 bases and the J gene lost 1 base, with 11 bases spanning the gap. This CDR3 has 14 amino acids. The CDR3 DNA sequence: TGTGCCAGCAGTATGATAGACGGCCAAGAGACCCAGTACTTC. It is translated as CASSMIDGQETQYF.